The 20 T cell receptor beta chains in this list originate from one sample, sequenced in a study of blood T cell repertoires in COVID-19. Repertoires were generated with immunoSEQ multiplex PCR, while TCRdb's copy carries only in-frame clones and drops some. The sample carries about 220,000 clones, 75% to 90% recorded once. Sequencing used PBMCs or T cells enriched from blood (not recorded which). The receptors shown here come from a woman aged 18-29 years in a cohort exposed to, infected with or recovered from COVID-19 (not recorded which).

The J gene is TRBJ1-2, the V gene TRBV5-1, with D unclear. Trimming shortened V by 0 bases and J by 6 bases, and 6 bases separated the two germline ends. Germline values: CDR1 SGHRS, CDR2 YFSETQ. This CDR3 is built from 12 residues. CDR3 sequence (DNA): TGCGCCAGCAGCTTGGCCGGGGATGGCTACACCTTC. It specifies CASSLAGDGYTF.

This rearrangement joins TRBV25-1 to TRBJ2-7; 8 nucleotides align to TRBD2. The junction had 15 bases not matched to a gene; V was cut back by 3 bases and J by 5 bases. From germline, CDR1 is MGHDK and CDR2 SYGVNS. This CDR3 spans 17 amino acids. CDR3 coding DNA: TGTGCCAGCAGTGACCAGTCTGAGGCGGGAGGTGAACACGAGCAGTACTTC. This sequence encodes CASSDQSEAGGEHEQYF.

This sequence joins TRBV11-2 and TRBJ2-7, with D possibly TRBD2 on 5 matching bases. The V gene lost 5 bases and the J gene lost 0 bases, with 11 bases spanning the gap. The CDR3 contains 14 residues. The germline CDR1 and CDR2 sequences are SGHAT and FQNNGV. The CDR3: CASSLLRASYEQYF. CDR3 sequence (DNA): TGTGCCAGCAGCCTACTGCGGGCCTCCTACGAGCAGTACTTC.

The chain employs TRBV7-3 and TRBJ2-1; TRBD1 matches at 8 bases. This CDR3 region has 15 residues. V shed 5 bases, J shed 9 bases, and the junction held 12 bases outside the gene matches. CDR1 and CDR2 from the germline V gene are SGHTA and FQGTGA. The CDR3 region has the DNA TGTGCCAGCAGCCCCGGACAGGGTCGGGGGAGTGAGCAGTTCTTC. Translating it yields CASSPGQGRGSEQFF.

The V gene is TRBV7-8, the J gene TRBJ2-7, with a weak D call TRBD1 (6 bases). In germline, CDR1 is SGHVS, CDR2 FQNEAQ. Trimming left V 5 bases short and J 5 bases short, with 10 bases between. The CDR3 contains 12 residues. This CDR3 reads CASSRRTDEQYF. CDR3 coding DNA: TGTGCCAGCAGCAGACGGACAGACGAGCAGTACTTC.

The J gene is TRBJ2-3, the V gene TRBV24-1, with D possibly TRBD1 on 6 matching bases. V lost 8 bases and J lost 3, with 14 bases in between. CDR1 and CDR2 from the germline V gene are KGHDR and SFDVKD. CDR3 length: 14 residues. CDR3 loop: CATNPGRGTDTQYF. CDR3 bases: TGTGCCACCAACCCGGGAAGGGGGACAGATACGCAGTATTTT.

V usage is TRBV10-1 and J usage is TRBJ1-2; D possibly corresponds to TRBD1 (5 bases). The V and J ends lost 7 bases and 0 bases respectively, with 21 bases between them. Germline V gene lookup returns CDR1 WNHNN and CDR2 SYGVQD (reference sequence). This CDR3 comprises 17 residues. The CDR3 protein is CASTSPGPWQANYGYTF. The CDR3 nucleotides are TGCGCCAGCACCTCCCCAGGGCCCTGGCAAGCTAACTATGGCTACACCTTC.

This chain joins TRBV5-1 and TRBJ1-3; D may be TRBD1 (5 bases). CDR3 length equals 15 residues. The germline V gene has CDR1 SGHRS and CDR2 YFSETQ. Trimming cost V 7 bases and J 0 bases, with 14 bases left between them. The CDR3 is CASRSGDHSGNTIYF. CDR3 bases: TGCGCCAGCCGCTCGGGGGACCACTCTGGAAACACCATATATTTT.

This rearrangement joins TRBV19 to TRBJ1-1, with TRBD1 identical over 8 bases. The CDR3 runs 13 residues. Per the germline V gene, CDR1 is LNHDA and CDR2 is SQIVND (reference sequence). J was trimmed by 4 bases and V by 7 bases; bases with no gene match: 5. The CDR3 reads CASMDRVATEAFF. The CDR3 region has the DNA TGTGCCAGTATGGACAGGGTGGCCACTGAAGCTTTCTTT.

CDR3 sequence (DNA): TGCAGCGTTGAAGGAGAACAGGGGGGGACCCAGTACTTC. It specifies CSVEGEQGGTQYF. The chain joins TRBV29-1 to TRBJ2-5, with 8 bases identical to TRBD1. The CDR3 consists of 13 residues. Germline V CDR1 and CDR2: SQVTM, ANQGSEA. V shed 1 base, J shed 7 bases, and the junction held 5 bases outside the gene matches.

V usage is TRBV29-1 and J usage is TRBJ1-6; the match to TRBD1 covers 7 bases. J was trimmed by 8 bases and V by 7 bases; bases with no gene match: 5. Germline V gene data show CDR1 as SQVTM and CDR2 as ANQGSEA. The CDR3 sequence is 12 residues long. The CDR3 loop is CSARGVDSPLHF. The CDR3 nucleotides are TGCAGCGCCAGGGGGGTAGATTCACCCCTCCACTTT.

This clone was counted a single time. The CDR3, as DNA: TGTGCCAGCAGCCTCCGGGACAGTGAAGCTTTCTTT. Residues: CASSLRDSEAFF. This chain links TRBV12-3 or TRBV12-4 with TRBJ1-1, with 7 bases fitting TRBD1. The CDR3 has 12 amino acids. Trimming at V came to 6 bases and at J to 7 bases, leaving 5 bases not matched to a gene.

The table lists this clone with a count of one. The CDR3, as DNA: TGCGCCAGCAGTGAGTCGGGGGGAAACATTCAGTACTTC. It encodes CASSESGGNIQYF. The gene calls are TRBV10-1 and TRBJ2-4, with D possibly matching TRBD2 (6 bases). The germline gives CDR1 WNHNN, CDR2 SYGVQD (reference sequence). The CDR3 covers 13 residues. Between the trimmed V and J ends, which lost 0 bases and 6 bases, there was a span of 6 bases.

This chain uses TRBV7-6 with TRBJ2-7, with D possibly matching TRBD1 (6 bases). CDR1 and CDR2 from the germline V gene are SGHVS and FNYEAQ. V lost 1 base and J lost 3, with 13 bases in between. This CDR3 has 15 amino acids. As DNA, the CDR3 is TGTGCCAGCAGCTTAGTAACAGGGCCGATCTACGAGCAGTACTTC. As protein: CASSLVTGPIYEQYF.

Note on this clone: Compared with germline, one end of the junction differs, possibly owing to a read error. The chain has TRBV7-7 and TRBJ1-5; TRBD1 matches 9 bases. The germline CDR1 and CDR2 sequences are SSHAT and FNYEAQ (reference sequence). This CDR3 spans 16 amino acids. The DNA of the CDR3 is TGTGCTAGCAGCCCAGACAGGGGGATTAGCAATCAGCCCCAGCATTTT. It codes for CASSPDRGISNQPQHF.

This chain joins TRBV6-5 and TRBJ1-2; 8 nucleotides align to TRBD1. Germline assignment: CDR1 MNHEY and CDR2 SVGAGI. The junction had 3 bases not matched to a gene; V was cut back by 4 bases and J by 2 bases. This CDR3 has 14 residues. DNA for the CDR3: TGTGCCAGCAGTTCTCACAGGGGGAACTATGGCTACACCTTC. As protein: CASSSHRGNYGYTF.

The chain has TRBV27 and TRBJ2-1; 15 bases fit TRBD2. This CDR3 comprises 17 residues. Trimming removed 5 bases from V and 7 bases from J; junction bases left unmatched: 9. The germline CDR1 and CDR2 sequences are MNHEY and SMNVEV (reference sequence). The CDR3 nucleotides are TGTGCCAGCAGTCCTGGGACTAGCGGGAGGTCACCGAATGAGCAGTTCTTC. Amino acids: CASSPGTSGRSPNEQFF.

V is TRBV7-2 and J is TRBJ2-7; possible D gene TRBD2, 5 bases. The germline V gene has CDR1 SGHTA and CDR2 FQGNSA. The length of the CDR3 is 13 residues. V shed 3 bases and J shed 4 bases, with 10 bases lying between them. The CDR3: CASSLDFVYEQYF. Written as DNA, the CDR3 is TGTGCCAGCAGCTTGGACTTCGTTTACGAGCAGTACTTC.

The J gene is TRBJ1-4, the V gene TRBV28, with TRBD1 as a possible D gene (5 bases). The V gene's germline CDR1 is MDHEN and CDR2 SYDVKM. CDR3 length: 13 amino acids. Trimming stripped 6 bases from V and 9 bases from J, with 14 bases between. The CDR3 spells CASSPGRVKKLFF. Here the CDR3 DNA reads TGTGCCAGCAGCCCCGGCAGGGTGAAAAAACTGTTTTTT. The entire variable domain, with the rest obtained from reference TRBV28 and TRBJ1-4, is as follows: DVKVTQSSRYLVKRTGEKVFLECVQDMDHENMFWYRQDPGLGLRLIYFSYDVKMKEKGDIPEGYSVSREKKERFSLILESASTNQTSMYLCASSPGRVKKLFFGSGTQLSVL.

The gene calls are TRBV19 and TRBJ1-5; TRBD1 agrees at 7 bases. From germline, CDR1 is LNHDA and CDR2 SQIVND (reference sequence). V gave up 7 bases and J gave up 1 base; unmatched junction bases: 4. CDR3 length equals 14 residues. CDR3 residues: CASIEGGSNQPQHF. In DNA, the CDR3 is TGTGCCAGTATCGAAGGGGGCAGCAATCAGCCCCAGCATTTT.